The entry below gives a single T cell receptor (beta chain) sequence along with its context. In its sample, this clonotype was seen a few times. The specificity of this receptor is unknown. No much larger clone exists at a distance of one base, and base qualities are not known. Libraries were made using 5' RACE. This sample was sequenced with a NextSeq 500. Unique molecular identifiers were attached to individual cDNA molecules in the TCR library protocol so that sequencing error and PCR bias could be corrected. Both TCR alpha and beta chains were sequenced, and tight co-correlation was observed between alpha and beta sequence abundances in each sample. Per the authors' processing: Decombinator V4 was used to annotate TCR sequences for V gene, J gene and CDR3. TCRs were defined as expanded if a significant change between any two time points was detected under a Poisson model with p below 0.0001. TCR abundances were normalised to the total number of TCRs sequenced in each sample and reported as counts per million. MAIT TCRs were defined by TRAV1-2 paired with TRAJ12, TRAJ20 or TRAJ33, and iNKT TCRs by TRAV10 paired with TRAJ18. VDJdb, accessed 1 November 2021, was searched for CMV, EBV and SARS-CoV-2 annotated TCRs, excluding TCRs annotated for multiple antigens. Using fastp at Q25 and MiXCR, TCRdb reprocessed the public reads and kept productive beta chains. Rows are unified per CDR3 protein, each entry keeping the most common DNA and genes. The V and J calls follow TCRdb's processing rather than the paper's. The sample contains under 80,000 distinct CDR3 sequences, 10% to 15% of them found a single time. The ten most abundant clones make up around 4.5% of the sample.

This entry belongs to a study of early T cells in non-severe SARS-CoV-2 infection (dated by TCRdb to the early 2020s). Regarding the study in general: Because TCR sequencing was done on bulk RNA from unsorted whole blood, the alpha and beta chains could not be paired. Results the study describes overall, beyond this receptor: VDJdb matching was skewed toward anti-spike CD8 responses and likely underestimated virus-specific expansions, missing private and CD4 specificities.

Set within a cohort of healthcare workers in London, UK, this nested case-control study involved weekly PCR testing of nasopharyngeal swabs along with blood sampling. Healthcare workers were recruited between 23 and 31 March 2020, during the week of the UK lockdown, and were followed weekly for up to roughly 15 weeks. From V the trimming removes 5 bases and from J it removes 0 bases, while the gene matches leave 10 bases of the junction unaccounted for. The CDR3 sequence holds 16 residues, the cysteine and phenylalanine included. Only CDR3 DNA remains: 48 bases, in frame from the first base. CDR1 SSHAT and CDR2 FNYEAQ are derived from the germline V gene (reference sequence).

This sequence uses TRBV7-7 and TRBJ2-7, with 7 bases in between that match TRBD1. What was sequenced was whole blood. This TCR was recovered from an adult who was a healthcare worker with PCR-confirmed SARS-CoV-2 infection or an uninfected control (not recorded which). The DNA sequence is given as TGTGCCAGCAGCCCCCTTACGACAGGGAGCTCCTACGAGCAGTACTTC. This translates into CASSPLTTGSSYEQYF.